The clone carrying this TCR beta chain was counted at least ten times. Its antigen is unidentified. This record comes from a study of T cells after yellow fever vaccination. Study findings and constraints: FACS-sorted repertoires might harbor abundant contaminating clonotypes from the bulk population. Subsequent to the booster, the majority of primary-vaccination clones reappeared (less than 97% CD4, 70% to 90% CD8).

Generation of TCR cDNA used 5'RACE template switching (which added a universal primer site and UMIs). TCRdb passed the 5' RACE reads through MiXCR, listing each CDR3 protein once. The sample gives 230,000 or so distinct CDR3 sequences, 3.6% of which show up once; about 20% is in the top ten. The CDR3 length is 14 residues. Germline CDR1 and CDR2: SGHTA and FQGTGA. Trimming removed 4 bases from V and 2 bases from J, with 6 bases in between. This sequence was found in a man between 18 and 29 years old who received the YFV17D yellow fever vaccine. The sample in question was PBMCs, obtained 15 days after the yellow fever booster vaccination. V gene TRBV7-3 combines with J gene TRBJ2-6; D is ambiguous. This chain's CDR3 is CASSSQPGANVLTF. The CDR3 DNA sequence: TGTGCCAGCAGCTCCCAGCCTGGGGCCAACGTCCTGACTTTC.